These 2 T cell receptor beta chains were all obtained from the same sample, sequenced in a study of cytomegalovirus exposure and HLA in healthy donors (dated by TCRdb to about 2017). Library method: the immunoSEQ multiplex PCR assay. For the multiplex PCR, a mixture combining 60 forward primers for TCR Vbeta segments and 13 reverse primers for TCR Jbeta segments was used. Sourced from immuneACCESS, this table was stored by TCRdb with only in-frame sequences that have V and J called. A share of the clones is absent; for the studies checked, an unresolved V gene accounts for under half, and the remainder has no known explanation. This sample gives fewer than 250,000 clones in total; 75% to 80% of them show up just once. The ten largest clones represent 1.5% to 2% of the sample. What was sequenced was PBMCs. All receptors come from a male donor in good health and CMV-seronegative.

The V gene is TRBV5-4, the J gene TRBJ1-1; 7 bases line up with TRBD1. The J segment lost 5 bases and the V segment lost 3 bases, leaving 10 bases of the junction unmatched. The CDR3 extends over 15 amino acids. CDR1 is SGHNT and CDR2 is YYREEE in the germline V gene (reference sequence). CDR3 in amino acids: CASSSKTGRATEAFF. The CDR3 coding sequence is TGTGCCAGCAGCTCTAAGACAGGGCGGGCAACTGAAGCTTTCTTT. Complete variable domain (other parts from reference TRBV5-4 and TRBJ1-1): ETGVTQSPTHLIKTRGQQVTLRCSSQSGHNTVSWYQQALGQGPQFIFQYYREEENGRGNFPPRFSGLQFPNYSSELNVNALELDDSALYLCASSSKTGRATEAFFGQGTRLTVV.

The chain joins TRBV19 to TRBJ2-3; 10 bases fit TRBD1. V dropped 1 base and J dropped 9; count of bases not matched to a gene: 7. Germline loops: CDR1 LNHDA, CDR2 SQIVND (reference sequence). The CDR3 runs to 15 residues. In DNA form, the CDR3 reads TGTGCCAGTAGTATAGCCCGGGACAGGGGTCACACGCAGTATTTT. It translates to CASSIARDRGHTQYF.